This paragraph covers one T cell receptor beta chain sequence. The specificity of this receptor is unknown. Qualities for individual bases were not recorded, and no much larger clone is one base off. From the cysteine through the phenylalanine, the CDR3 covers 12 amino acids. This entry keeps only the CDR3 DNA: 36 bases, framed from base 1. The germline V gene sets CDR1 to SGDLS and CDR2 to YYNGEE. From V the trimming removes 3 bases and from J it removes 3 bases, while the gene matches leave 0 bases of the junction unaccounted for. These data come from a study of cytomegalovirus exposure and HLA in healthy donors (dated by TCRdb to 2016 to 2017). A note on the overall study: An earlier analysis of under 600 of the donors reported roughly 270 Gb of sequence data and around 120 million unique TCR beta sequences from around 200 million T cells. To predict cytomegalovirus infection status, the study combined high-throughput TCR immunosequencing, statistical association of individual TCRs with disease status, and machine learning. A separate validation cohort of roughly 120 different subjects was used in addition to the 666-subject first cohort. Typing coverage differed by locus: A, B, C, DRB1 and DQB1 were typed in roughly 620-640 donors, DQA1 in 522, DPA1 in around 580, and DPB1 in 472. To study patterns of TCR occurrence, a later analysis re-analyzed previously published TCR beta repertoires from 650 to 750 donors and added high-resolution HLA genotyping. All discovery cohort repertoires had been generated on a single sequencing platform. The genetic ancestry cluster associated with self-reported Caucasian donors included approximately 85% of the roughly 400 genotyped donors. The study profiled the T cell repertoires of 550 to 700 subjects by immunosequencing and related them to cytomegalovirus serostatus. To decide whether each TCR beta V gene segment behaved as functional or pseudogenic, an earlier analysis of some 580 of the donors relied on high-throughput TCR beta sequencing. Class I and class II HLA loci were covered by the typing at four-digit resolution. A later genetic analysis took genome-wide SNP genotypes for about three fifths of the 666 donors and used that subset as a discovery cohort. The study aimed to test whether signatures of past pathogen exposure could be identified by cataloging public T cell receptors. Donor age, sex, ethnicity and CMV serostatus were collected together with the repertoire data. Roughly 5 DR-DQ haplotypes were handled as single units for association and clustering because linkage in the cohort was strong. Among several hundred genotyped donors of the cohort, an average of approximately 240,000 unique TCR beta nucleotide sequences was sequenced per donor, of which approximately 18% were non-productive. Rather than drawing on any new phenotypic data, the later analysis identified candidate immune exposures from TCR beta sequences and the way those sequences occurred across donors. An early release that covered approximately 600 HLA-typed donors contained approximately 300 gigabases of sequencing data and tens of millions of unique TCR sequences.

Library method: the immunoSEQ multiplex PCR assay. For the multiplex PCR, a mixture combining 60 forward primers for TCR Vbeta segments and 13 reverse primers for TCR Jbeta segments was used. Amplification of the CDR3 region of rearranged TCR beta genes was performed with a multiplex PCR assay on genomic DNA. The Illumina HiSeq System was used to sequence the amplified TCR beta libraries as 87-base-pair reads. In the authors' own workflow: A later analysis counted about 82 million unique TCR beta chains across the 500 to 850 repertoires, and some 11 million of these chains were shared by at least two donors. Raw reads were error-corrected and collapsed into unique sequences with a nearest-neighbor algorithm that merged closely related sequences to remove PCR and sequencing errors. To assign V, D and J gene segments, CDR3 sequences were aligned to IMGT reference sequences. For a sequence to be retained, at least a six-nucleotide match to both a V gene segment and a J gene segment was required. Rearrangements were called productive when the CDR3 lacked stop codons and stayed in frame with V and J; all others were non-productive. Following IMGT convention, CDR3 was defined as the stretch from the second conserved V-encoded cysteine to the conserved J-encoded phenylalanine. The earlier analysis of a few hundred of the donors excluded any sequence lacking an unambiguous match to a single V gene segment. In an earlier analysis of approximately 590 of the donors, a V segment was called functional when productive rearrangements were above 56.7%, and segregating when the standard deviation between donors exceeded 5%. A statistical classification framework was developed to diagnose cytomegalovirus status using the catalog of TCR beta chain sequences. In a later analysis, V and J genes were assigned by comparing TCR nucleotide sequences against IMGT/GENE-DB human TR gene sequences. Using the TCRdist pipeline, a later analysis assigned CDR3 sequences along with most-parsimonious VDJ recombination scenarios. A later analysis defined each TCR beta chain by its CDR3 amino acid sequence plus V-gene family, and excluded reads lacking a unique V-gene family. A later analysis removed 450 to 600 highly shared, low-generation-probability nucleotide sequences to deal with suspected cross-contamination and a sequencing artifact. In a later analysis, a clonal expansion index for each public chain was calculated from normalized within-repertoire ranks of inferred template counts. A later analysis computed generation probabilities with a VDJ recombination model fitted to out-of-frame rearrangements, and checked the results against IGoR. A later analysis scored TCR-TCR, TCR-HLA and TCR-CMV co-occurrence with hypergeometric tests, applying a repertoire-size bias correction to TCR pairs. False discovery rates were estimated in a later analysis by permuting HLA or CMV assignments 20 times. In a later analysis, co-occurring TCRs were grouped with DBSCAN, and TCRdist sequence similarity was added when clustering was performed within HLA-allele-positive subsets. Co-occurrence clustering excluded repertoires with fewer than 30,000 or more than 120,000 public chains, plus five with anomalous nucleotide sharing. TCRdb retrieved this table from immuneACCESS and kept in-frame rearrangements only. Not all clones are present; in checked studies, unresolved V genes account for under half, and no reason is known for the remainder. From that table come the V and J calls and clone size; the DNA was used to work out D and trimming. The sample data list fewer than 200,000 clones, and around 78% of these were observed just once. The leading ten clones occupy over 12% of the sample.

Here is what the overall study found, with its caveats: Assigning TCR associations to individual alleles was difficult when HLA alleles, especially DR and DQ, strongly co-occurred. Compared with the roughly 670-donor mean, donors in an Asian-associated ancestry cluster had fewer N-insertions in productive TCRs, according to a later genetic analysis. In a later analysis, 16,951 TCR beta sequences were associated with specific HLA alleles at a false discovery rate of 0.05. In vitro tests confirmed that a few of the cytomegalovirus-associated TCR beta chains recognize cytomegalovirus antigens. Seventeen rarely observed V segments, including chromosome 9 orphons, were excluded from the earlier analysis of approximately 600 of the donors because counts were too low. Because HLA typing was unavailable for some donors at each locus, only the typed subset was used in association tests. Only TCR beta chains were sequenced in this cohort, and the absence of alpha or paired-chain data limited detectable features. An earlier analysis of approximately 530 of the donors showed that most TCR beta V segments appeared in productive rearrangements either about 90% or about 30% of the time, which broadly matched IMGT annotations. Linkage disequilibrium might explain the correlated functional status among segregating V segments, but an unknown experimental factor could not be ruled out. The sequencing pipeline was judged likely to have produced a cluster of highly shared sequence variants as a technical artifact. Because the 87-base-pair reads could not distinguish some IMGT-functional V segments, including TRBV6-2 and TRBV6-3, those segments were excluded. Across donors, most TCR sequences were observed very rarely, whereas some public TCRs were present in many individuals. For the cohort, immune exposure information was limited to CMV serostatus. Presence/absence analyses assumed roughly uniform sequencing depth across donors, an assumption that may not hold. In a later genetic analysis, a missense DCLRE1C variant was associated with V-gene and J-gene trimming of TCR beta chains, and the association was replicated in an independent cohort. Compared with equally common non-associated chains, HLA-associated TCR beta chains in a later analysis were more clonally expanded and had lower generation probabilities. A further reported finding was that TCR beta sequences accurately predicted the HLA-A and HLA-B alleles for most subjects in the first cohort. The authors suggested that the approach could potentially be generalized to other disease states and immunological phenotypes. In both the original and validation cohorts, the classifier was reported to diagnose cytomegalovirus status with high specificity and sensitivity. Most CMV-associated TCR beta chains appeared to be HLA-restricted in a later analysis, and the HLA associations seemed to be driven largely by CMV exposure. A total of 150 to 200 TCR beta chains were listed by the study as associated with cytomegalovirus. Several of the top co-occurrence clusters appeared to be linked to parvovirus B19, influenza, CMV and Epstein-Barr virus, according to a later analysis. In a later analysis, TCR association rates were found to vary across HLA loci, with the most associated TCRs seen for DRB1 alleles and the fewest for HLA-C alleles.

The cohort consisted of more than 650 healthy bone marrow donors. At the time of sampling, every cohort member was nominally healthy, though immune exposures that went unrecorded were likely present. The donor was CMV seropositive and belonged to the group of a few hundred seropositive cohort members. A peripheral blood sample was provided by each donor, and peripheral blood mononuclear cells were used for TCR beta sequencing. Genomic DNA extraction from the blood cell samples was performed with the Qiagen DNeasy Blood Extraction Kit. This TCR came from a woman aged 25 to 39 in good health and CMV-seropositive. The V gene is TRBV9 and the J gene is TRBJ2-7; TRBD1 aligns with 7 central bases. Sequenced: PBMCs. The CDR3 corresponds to CASSDRGYEQYF. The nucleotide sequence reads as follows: TGTGCCAGCAGCGACAGGGGCTACGAGCAGTACTTC.